Listed here are 26 T cell receptor beta chains from one sample, sequenced in a study of early T cells in non-severe SARS-CoV-2 infection. TCRdb re-called the 5' RACE reads through MiXCR, storing one row per CDR3 protein. The table lists tens of thousands of distinct CDR3 sequences, about 5% of them singletons, with roughly 12% in the top ten. Sequencing was carried out using whole blood. Source of these receptors: an adult who was a healthcare worker with PCR-confirmed SARS-CoV-2 infection or an uninfected control (not recorded which).

This clonotype was recorded at least ten times. Germline and junction disagree at one end, which may indicate a read error. J is TRBJ2-5 and V is TRBV3-1; D may be TRBD1 or TRBD2 (5 bases each). The CDR3 has 13 amino acids. Looked up from germline, CDR1 is LGHDT and CDR2 is YNNKEL (reference sequence). CDR3 amino acids: CASRQGWGETQYF. The CDR3 nucleotides read TGTGCCAGCAGACAAGGCTGGGGGGAGACCCAGTACTTC.

This clonotype occurred many times. CDR3 nucleotides: TGTGCCAGCAGTCTCCAGGGGGCCCTACGATCTGGGGCCAACGTCCTGACTTTC. Translated, it gives CASSLQGALRSGANVLTF. This chain joins TRBV28 and TRBJ2-6; 8 bases are shared with TRBD1. Germline CDR1 reads MDHEN; CDR2 reads SYDVKM. The junction had 10 bases not matched to a gene; V was cut back by 5 bases and J by 1 base. This CDR3 spans 18 amino acids.

This clonotype showed up many times. The chain couples TRBV15 to TRBJ2-1; 9 nucleotides match TRBD2. The trim removed 1 base at V and 6 bases at J, leaving 7 bases unmatched. Germline CDR1 reads LNHNV; CDR2 reads YYDKDF (reference sequence). This CDR3 region has 16 residues. This CDR3 reads CATSRVREGWGNEQFF. CDR3 DNA: TGTGCCACCAGCAGAGTGCGGGAGGGTTGGGGCAATGAGCAGTTCTTC.

This clonotype appeared many times. The chain recombines TRBV12-3 or TRBV12-4 with TRBJ2-7; no clear D. With 3 bases removed from V and 0 bases from J, the gap between germline ends came to 9 bases. The CDR3 loop spans 14 amino acids. CDR3 nucleotides: TGTGCCAGCAGTTTTGGGCGGAGCTCCTACGAGCAGTACTTC. This gives the protein CASSFGRSSYEQYF.

The table lists this clonotype with many counts. CDR3 sequence reads: CASSDRVVATNEKLFF. In DNA, the CDR3 is TGTGCCAGCAGTGATAGGGTGGTGGCAACTAATGAAAAACTGTTTTTT. The chain couples TRBV25-1 to TRBJ1-4; no clear D. The V and J ends lost 3 bases and 0 bases respectively, with 11 bases between them. From germline, CDR1 is MGHDK and CDR2 SYGVNS. The CDR3 is 16 residues long.

This clonotype turned up a few times. This rearrangement joins TRBV20-1 to TRBJ2-2, with 10 bases matching TRBD2. J was trimmed by 4 bases and V by 5 bases; bases with no gene match: 7. The CDR3 sequence is 15 residues long. Germline V gene data show CDR1 as DFQATT and CDR2 as SNEGSKA (reference sequence). CDR3 DNA sequence: TGCAGTGCTCCGCCTAGCGGGAGAGGCACCGGGGAGCTGTTTTTT. Encoded protein: CSAPPSGRGTGELFF.

This clonotype turned up a few times. V usage is TRBV25-1 and J usage is TRBJ1-1, with TRBD1 as a possible D gene (5 bases). This CDR3 is 12 amino acids long. V was shortened by 7 bases and J by 6 bases, with 12 bases between the two germline ends. Germline V gene lookup returns CDR1 MGHDK and CDR2 SYGVNS. The DNA of the CDR3 is TGTGCCAGCAAACGGTGGGACGCTGAAGCTTTCTTT. It codes for CASKRWDAEAFF. The full variable domain, in which reference TRBV25-1 and TRBJ1-1 provide the parts outside the CDR3, is EADIYQTPRYLVIGTGKKITLECSQTMGHDKMYWYQQDPGMELHLIHYSYGVNSTEKGDLSSESTVSRIRTEHFPLTLESARPSHTSQYLCASKRWDAEAFFGQGTRLTVV.

As DNA, the CDR3 is TGCGCCAGCAGCAGCCAGGGGAATTCGAATTCACCCCTCCACTTT. As protein: CASSSQGNSNSPLHF. The V and J genes are TRBV5-1 and TRBJ1-6, with D possibly being TRBD1 (6 bases). The CDR3 is 15 amino acids. Germline lookup yields CDR1 SGHRS and CDR2 YFSETQ. Between the trimmed V and J ends, which lost 4 bases and 7 bases, there was a span of 15 bases.

The chain employs TRBV2 and TRBJ2-5; no definite D call. V was trimmed by 8 bases and J by 0 bases, leaving 7 bases between them. Germline V gene data show CDR1 as SNHLY and CDR2 as FYNNEI. The CDR3 has 12 residues. CDR3 DNA sequence: TGTGCCAGCGGCGAGTACCAAGAGACCCAGTACTTC. It yields the protein CASGEYQETQYF.

This clonotype rates as medium-sized (0.01 to 0.1%). This sequence joins TRBV24-1 and TRBJ2-2, with D tentatively TRBD2 (5 bases). Germline-derived CDR1 and CDR2 are KGHDR and SFDVKD. V shed 6 bases and J shed 2 bases, with 9 bases lying between them. The CDR3 covers 14 residues. CDR3 protein: CATSSSGNTGELFF. The CDR3 nucleotides are TGTGCCACCAGTTCAAGCGGAAACACCGGGGAGCTGTTTTTT.

This clonotype was found many times. The rearrangement links TRBV2 to TRBJ1-1; D gene uncertain. The CDR3 runs 13 residues. Germline lookup yields CDR1 SNHLY and CDR2 FYNNEI. V was pared by 3 bases and J by 1 base, with 6 bases between. DNA for the CDR3: TGTGCCAGCAGTGATCCGGGGAACACTGAAGCTTTCTTT. Amino acids: CASSDPGNTEAFF.

CDR3 region: CASSLTSGGNEQFF. In nucleotides, the CDR3 is TGTGCCAGCAGCTTAACATCAGGGGGCAATGAGCAGTTCTTC. The J gene is TRBJ2-1, the V gene TRBV7-3; 7 bases map to TRBD1. Germline CDR1 and CDR2: SGHTA and FQGTGA. CDR3 length: 14 amino acids. V lost 0 bases and J lost 6; bases outside the gene matches: 2. Full variable domain (missing parts from reference TRBV7-3 and TRBJ2-1): GAGVSQTPSNKVTEKGKYVELRCDPISGHTALYWYRQSLGQGPEFLIYFQGTGAADDSGLPNDRFFAVRPEGSVSTLKIQRTERGDSAVYLCASSLTSGGNEQFFGPGTRLTVL.

CDR3 amino acids: CASSQQATGAYEQYF. The CDR3, as DNA: TGTGCCAGCAGCCAACAGGCGACAGGTGCCTACGAGCAGTACTTC. The V gene is TRBV3-1, the J gene TRBJ2-7, with D possibly matching TRBD1 (6 bases). Germline V gives CDR1 LGHDT, CDR2 YNNKEL (reference sequence). Trimming removed 2 bases from V and 2 bases from J, with 13 bases in between. The CDR3 length is 15 residues.

This clonotype was recorded many times. The chain combines TRBV25-1 with TRBJ2-7; 8 nucleotides agree with TRBD1. The V gene's germline CDR1 is MGHDK and CDR2 SYGVNS. V was clipped by 6 bases and J by 9 bases; unmatched bases: 7. This CDR3 spans 12 amino acids. The CDR3 DNA reads as TGTGCCAGCAGAATCGGACAGGGCCCGCAGTACTTC. Translation: CASRIGQGPQYF.

This clonotype was seen a single time. The germline gene is not matched at one end of the junction; a read error may be the cause. This chain links TRBV5-5 with TRBJ2-7, with TRBD1 identical over 10 bases. This CDR3 has 16 residues. Germline assignment: CDR1 SGHKS and CDR2 YYEKEE (reference sequence). CDR3 protein: CASSLAGTGAYYEQHF. In nucleotides, the CDR3 is TGTGCCAGCAGCTTGGCCGGGACAGGGGCCTACTACGAGCAGCACTTC.

This clonotype was counted many times. The V and J genes are TRBV12-3 or TRBV12-4 and TRBJ1-6; D is possibly TRBD1 (6 bases). The ends were cut back, 6 bases at V and 5 bases at J, with 11 bases in the middle. CDR3 length: 14 residues. The CDR3 coding sequence is TGTGCCAGCAGCTTCGGACAGAATAATTCACCCCTCCACTTT. This gives the protein CASSFGQNNSPLHF.

This sequence joins TRBV5-1 and TRBJ2-7; D not resolved. The length of the CDR3 is 11 residues. Germline V gives CDR1 SGHRS, CDR2 YFSETQ. V was cut by 4 bases and J by 7 bases, with 9 bases left in between. The CDR3 region is CASSGSGEQYF. The CDR3 DNA is TGCGCCAGCAGCGGCAGTGGAGAGCAGTACTTC.

The sample holds many counts of this clonotype. This chain links TRBV29-1 with TRBJ2-1; 11 nucleotides agree with TRBD1. Losses at the gene ends were 7 bases for V and 7 bases for J; bases not matched to a gene: 9. The CDR3 consists of 14 residues. Germline assignment: CDR1 SQVTM and CDR2 ANQGSEA. As DNA, the CDR3 is TGCAGCGGGATACCGGGACAGGGGGGTAATGAGCAGTTCTTC. This codes for CSGIPGQGGNEQFF.

This clonotype was seen a handful of times. This chain links TRBV28 with TRBJ2-1; 8 bases match TRBD1. V was pared by 3 bases and J by 7 bases, with 5 bases of the junction left unmatched. Per the germline V gene, CDR1 is MDHEN and CDR2 is SYDVKM. CDR3 length: 14 residues. DNA for the CDR3: TGTGCCAGCAGTTTGGCAGGGGGCTTAAATGAGCAGTTCTTC. It encodes CASSLAGGLNEQFF.

This clonotype was observed many times. V usage is TRBV5-4 and J usage is TRBJ2-1, with 8 bases that match TRBD1. The CDR3 runs to 16 residues. V dropped 0 bases and J dropped 0; count of bases not matched to a gene: 2. Germline V gene sequence: CDR1 SGHNT, CDR2 YYREEE (reference sequence). The CDR3 sequence is CASSLGQGISYNEQFF. CDR3 nucleotides: TGTGCCAGCAGCTTGGGACAGGGGATCTCCTACAATGAGCAGTTCTTC.

This clonotype was recorded at least ten times. The chain has TRBV10-3 and TRBJ2-3, with D maybe TRBD2 (6 bases). From germline, CDR1 is ENHRY and CDR2 SYGVKD. V gave up 4 bases and J gave up 3 bases, with 8 bases separating them. This CDR3 is 13 amino acids long. The CDR3 protein is CAISAGTTDTQYF. The CDR3 coding sequence is TGTGCCATCAGTGCCGGGACTACAGATACGCAGTATTTT.

This clonotype was picked up a small number of times. The chain has TRBV20-1 and TRBJ2-1; TRBD2 might be the D (6 bases). V lost 0 bases to trimming and J lost 9 bases, with 21 bases between them. This CDR3 has 16 residues. CDR1 DFQATT and CDR2 SNEGSKA come from the germline V gene (reference sequence). The CDR3 sequence: CSARDGGLSGLSEQFF. The CDR3 coding sequence is TGCAGTGCTAGAGATGGAGGGCTAAGCGGGCTCAGTGAGCAGTTCTTC.

Ten or more counts support this clonotype. The CDR3 reads CASSPAPLEQYF. The DNA for the CDR3 is TGTGCCAGCAGTCCGGCCCCGCTCGAGCAGTACTTC. This chain uses TRBV28 with TRBJ2-7; no definite D call. The CDR3 is 12 residues long. Germline V lookup: CDR1 MDHEN, CDR2 SYDVKM. Trimming cost V 5 bases and J 6 bases, with 11 bases left between them.

This clonotype appeared many times. The chain is built from TRBV5-1 and TRBJ2-1; TRBD2 matches at 8 bases. This CDR3 is built from 15 residues. V shed 0 bases and J 7 bases; nucleotides not matched to a gene: 6. Germline V gene data show CDR1 as SGHRS and CDR2 as YFSETQ. The CDR3 sequence: CASSLDAAGENEQFF. CDR3 bases: TGCGCCAGCAGCTTGGATGCAGCGGGAGAAAATGAGCAGTTCTTC.

By sample share, this clonotype is medium-sized (0.01 to 0.1%). The chain recombines TRBV7-9 with TRBJ2-7; no reliable D call. The CDR3 is 11 amino acids. Per germline, CDR1 SEHNR and CDR2 FQNEAQ (reference sequence). Between the trimmed V and J ends, which lost 3 bases and 6 bases, there was a span of 6 bases. The CDR3 region has the DNA TGTGCCAGCAGCTTTGCCGGCGAGCAGTACTTC. Its protein product is CASSFAGEQYF. The full variable domain, completed using reference TRBV7-9 and TRBJ2-7, is DTGVSQNPRHKITKRGQNVTFRCDPISEHNRLYWYRQTLGQGPEFLTYFQNEAQLEKSRLLSDRFSAERPKGSFSTLEIQRTEQGDSAMYLCASSFAGEQYFGPGTRLTVT.

This clonotype came up many times. The chain carries TRBV24-1 and TRBJ2-3; either TRBD1 or TRBD2 may supply D (5 bases each). Germline CDR1 reads KGHDR; CDR2 reads SFDVKD. Trimming removed 5 bases at V and 1 base at J, with 15 bases between. CDR3 size: 16 residues. The CDR3 here is CATSARQTMGTDTQYF. DNA for the CDR3: TGTGCCACCAGTGCCCGACAGACTATGGGCACAGATACGCAGTATTTT.